A single sample is the source of the 18 T cell receptor beta chains below, sequenced in a study of Graves' ophthalmopathy and Graves' hyperthyroidism. Amplification of the TCR beta CDR3 regions used RNA transcripts (as template). After a first-round RT-PCR with HTBI primers, a second-round multiplex PCR was run. TCRdb reanalysed the multiplex PCR reads using MiXCR and keeps one entry per CDR3 protein. The sample shows around 670,000 distinct CDR3 sequences, around 40% of them seen only once. The specimen was peripheral blood. The receptors stem from an adult man with Graves' ophthalmopathy.

The chain is built from TRBV20-1 and TRBJ2-5; no clear D gene. The CDR3 runs to 14 residues. Trimming shortened V by 0 bases and J by 1 base, and 9 bases separated the two germline ends. From germline, CDR1 is DFQATT and CDR2 SNEGSKA (reference sequence). In DNA, the CDR3 is TGCAGTGCTAGAGACCCGAATCGCCAAGAGACCCAGTACTTC. Translating it yields CSARDPNRQETQYF.

The chain is built from TRBV2 and TRBJ2-6, with D uncertain. The CDR3 runs 16 residues. From germline, CDR1 is SNHLY and CDR2 FYNNEI. The V end was cut by 8 bases, the J end by 2 bases, with 16 bases between. Here the CDR3 reads CASSPPQGPGANVLTF. Here the CDR3 DNA reads TGTGCCAGCTCACCACCGCAAGGGCCTGGGGCCAACGTCCTGACTTTC. Full variable domain (missing parts from reference TRBV2 and TRBJ2-6): EPEVTQTPSHQVTQMGQEVILRCVPISNHLYFYWYRQILGQKVEFLVSFYNNEISEKSEIFDDQFSVERPDGSNFTLKIRSTKLEDSAMYFCASSPPQGPGANVLTFGAGSRLTVL.

Turning to this clonotype: One junction end disagrees with the germline gene, perhaps due to a read error. The CDR3 DNA reads TGTGCCACCAGCGAAACCCTCACCGGGGAGCCGTTTTTT. It yields the protein CATSETLTGEPFF. The V gene is TRBV24-1, the J gene TRBJ2-2; D is perhaps TRBD2 (5 bases). Germline V gene data show CDR1 as KGHDR and CDR2 as SFDVKD. The CDR3 runs 13 residues.

This clonotype was seen just once. The V gene is TRBV2, the J gene TRBJ1-6; 11 nucleotides match TRBD1. This CDR3 is built from 15 residues. Germline V lookup: CDR1 SNHLY, CDR2 FYNNEI. Trimming at V came to 7 bases and at J to 6 bases, leaving 5 bases not matched to a gene. CDR3 protein: CASKPGQGGNSPLHF. DNA of the CDR3: TGTGCCAGCAAGCCGGGACAGGGGGGTAATTCACCCCTCCACTTT.

With regard to this clonotype: The junction differs from germline at one of its ends, possibly a read error. The rearrangement joins TRBV5-1 to TRBJ2-2, with D perhaps being TRBD1 or TRBD2 (5 bases each). The germline gives CDR1 SGHRS, CDR2 YFSETQ. This CDR3 comprises 13 residues. CDR3 region: CASSTGRTGELLF. CDR3 nucleotides: TGCGCCAGCAGCACGGGACGCACCGGGGAGCTGCTTTTT.

The chain couples TRBV29-1 to TRBJ1-4, with D unclear. The germline CDR1 and CDR2 sequences are SQVTM and ANQGSEA. The germline V and J ends were trimmed by 4 bases and 0 bases, with 6 bases remaining between them. This CDR3 region has 13 residues. CDR3 sequence: CSVVTATNEKLFF. CDR3 DNA sequence: TGCAGCGTTGTAACAGCAACTAATGAAAAACTGTTTTTT.

This clonotype was observed at least ten times. The V gene is TRBV4-1, the J gene TRBJ1-4; 8 nucleotides line up with TRBD1. CDR1 MGHRA and CDR2 YSYEKL come from the germline V gene. This CDR3 contains 16 residues. Trimming took 4 bases from V and 8 from J; bases not matched to a gene: 12. This CDR3 reads CASSPTWGQGAEKLFF. As DNA, the CDR3 is TGCGCCAGCAGCCCAACCTGGGGGCAGGGGGCGGAAAAACTGTTTTTT.

This clonotype showed up just a few times. The chain couples TRBV10-3 to TRBJ1-1, with D perhaps TRBD1 (6 bases). Trimming stripped 10 bases from V and 11 bases from J, with 26 bases between. The CDR3 totals 14 residues. CDR1 is ENHRY and CDR2 is SYGVKD in the germline V gene. The CDR3 region is CASNQMGMRDTAFF. In DNA form, the CDR3 reads TGTGCCAGCAATCAAATGGGGATGAGGGACACTGCTTTCTTT.

Note on this clonotype: At one boundary the junction diverges from the germline segment, which might be a read error. The V gene is TRBV2, the J gene TRBJ1-1; TRBD1 matches at 8 bases. Germline V gene lookup returns CDR1 SNHLY and CDR2 FYNNEI. The CDR3 is 15 amino acids. The chain's CDR3 is CASSRSGTGNTEAFF. The CDR3 DNA sequence: TGCGCCAGCAGCCGCTCCGGGACAGGCAACACTGAAGCTTTCTTT. The full variable domain, in which reference TRBV2 and TRBJ1-1 provide the parts outside the CDR3, is EPEVTQTPSHQVTQMGQEVILRCVPISNHLYFYWYRQILGQKVEFLVSFYNNEISEKSEIFDDQFSVERPDGSNFTLKIRSTKLEDSAMYFCASSRSGTGNTEAFFGQGTRLTVV.

The chain combines TRBV7-2 with TRBJ2-7; D may be TRBD2 (6 bases). The end of the DNA fits TRBJ2-1 better, so the J call may be wrong. The germline CDR1 and CDR2 sequences are SGHTA and FQGNSA. CDR3 length: 12 residues. The CDR3 sequence: CASSYGGHEQFF. DNA for the CDR3: TGTGCCAGCAGCTACGGGGGTCATGAGCAGTTCTTC.

A remark on this clonotype: A much larger clonotype is one base distant, so this may be a read error. Since no conserved phenylalanine or tryptophan closes the CDR3, a read error is the likely cause. The chain's CDR3 is CSALTEVNTEAFS. The CDR3 coding sequence is TGCAGCGCCTTGACGGAAGTGAACACTGAAGCTTTCTCT. The genes are TRBV29-1 and TRBJ1-1, with D unclear. The germline gives CDR1 SQVTM, CDR2 ANQGSEA. The CDR3 consists of 13 residues. Trimming pared 7 bases from V and 0 bases from J, leaving 12 bases between.

In its sample, this clonotype was seen many times. This chain connects TRBV12-3 or TRBV12-4 to TRBJ1-4, with D possibly TRBD1 on 5 matching bases. The CDR3 runs to 11 residues. V lost 4 bases to trimming and J lost 13 bases, with 10 bases between them. The CDR3 sequence is CASSSRGGLFF. The DNA of the CDR3 is TGTGCCAGCAGTTCGAGGGGAGGACTGTTTTTT.

The chain employs TRBV7-9 and TRBJ2-7, with a possible D match to TRBD2 (7 bases). Between the trimmed V and J ends, which lost 2 bases and 7 bases, there was a span of 21 bases. There are 16 residues in the CDR3. CDR1 SEHNR and CDR2 FQNEAQ come from the germline V gene (reference sequence). CDR3 nucleotides: TGTGCCAGCAGCTTACAGGGGCCAGGGAGGGACGGGGAGCAGTACTTC. Amino acid sequence: CASSLQGPGRDGEQYF.

In its sample, this clonotype was seen a few times. The J gene is TRBJ2-3, the V gene TRBV7-8; D remains ambiguous. The CDR3 spans 14 residues. Germline V gene data show CDR1 as SGHVS and CDR2 as FQNEAQ. The V gene lost 7 bases and the J gene lost 0 bases, with 11 bases spanning the gap. CDR3 amino acids: CASNLMMSTDTQYF. In nucleotides, the CDR3 is TGTGCCAGCAACCTCATGATGAGCACAGATACGCAGTATTTT.

V is TRBV11-2 and J is TRBJ1-5; tentatively, D is TRBD1 (5 bases). The CDR3 is 14 residues long. V lost 1 base, J lost 7 bases, and 11 bases lay in between. The germline gives CDR1 SGHAT, CDR2 FQNNGV. Here the CDR3 DNA reads TGTGCCAGCAGCTTAGTTGGGGGGGAGCAGCCCCAGCATTTT. This encodes CASSLVGGEQPQHF.

This chain connects TRBV2 to TRBJ2-7; TRBD1 might be the D (6 bases). With 6 bases removed from V and 3 bases from J, the gap between germline ends came to 15 bases. Germline CDR1 SNHLY, CDR2 FYNNEI. This CDR3 is 14 amino acids long. The CDR3 region is CASSQGYQVYEQYF. CDR3 in DNA: TGTGCCAGCAGCCAGGGGTATCAGGTCTACGAGCAGTACTTC.

Notes on this clonotype: Germline is not matched at one junction end, which may reflect a read error. The gene calls are TRBV7-9 and TRBJ1-3; a possible D gene is TRBD1 (5 bases). From germline, CDR1 is SEHNR and CDR2 FQNEAQ (reference sequence). The CDR3 is 12 residues long. CDR3 DNA sequence: TGTGCCAGCAGCTTGGGTGGGGCCATACTTAATTTT. As protein: CASSLGGAILNF. Complete variable domain (other parts from reference TRBV7-9 and TRBJ1-3): DTGVSQNPRHKITKRGQNVTFRCDPISEHNRLYWYRQTLGQGPEFLTYFQNEAQLEKSRLLSDRFSAERPKGSFSTLEIQRTEQGDSAMYLCASSLGGAILNFGEGSWLTVV.

This clonotype was detected only a few times. The chain carries TRBV2 and TRBJ2-7; the D gene is possibly TRBD2 (5 bases). The CDR3 totals 16 residues. From germline, CDR1 is SNHLY and CDR2 FYNNEI. V was pared by 8 bases and J by 3 bases, with 23 bases between. The CDR3 spells CASSTGMASSLYEQYF. The CDR3 region has the DNA TGTGCCAGCTCAACTGGGATGGCTAGCTCCCTCTACGAGCAGTACTTC. Looking up the rest from reference TRBV2 and TRBJ2-7 gives the full variable domain: EPEVTQTPSHQVTQMGQEVILRCVPISNHLYFYWYRQILGQKVEFLVSFYNNEISEKSEIFDDQFSVERPDGSNFTLKIRSTKLEDSAMYFCASSTGMASSLYEQYFGPGTRLTVT.